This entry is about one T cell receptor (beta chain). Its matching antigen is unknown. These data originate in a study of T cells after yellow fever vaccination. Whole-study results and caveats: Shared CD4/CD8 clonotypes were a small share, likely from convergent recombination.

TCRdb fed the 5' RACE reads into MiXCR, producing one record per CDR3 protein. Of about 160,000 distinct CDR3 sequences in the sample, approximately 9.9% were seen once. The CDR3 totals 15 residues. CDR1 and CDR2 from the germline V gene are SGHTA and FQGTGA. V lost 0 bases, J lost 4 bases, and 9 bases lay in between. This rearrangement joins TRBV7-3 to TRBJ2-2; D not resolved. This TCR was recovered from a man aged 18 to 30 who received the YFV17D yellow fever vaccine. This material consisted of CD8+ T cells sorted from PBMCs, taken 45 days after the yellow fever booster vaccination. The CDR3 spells CASSLTGSGTGELFF. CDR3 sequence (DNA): TGTGCCAGCAGCTTAACGGGGTCGGGCACCGGGGAGCTGTTTTTT.